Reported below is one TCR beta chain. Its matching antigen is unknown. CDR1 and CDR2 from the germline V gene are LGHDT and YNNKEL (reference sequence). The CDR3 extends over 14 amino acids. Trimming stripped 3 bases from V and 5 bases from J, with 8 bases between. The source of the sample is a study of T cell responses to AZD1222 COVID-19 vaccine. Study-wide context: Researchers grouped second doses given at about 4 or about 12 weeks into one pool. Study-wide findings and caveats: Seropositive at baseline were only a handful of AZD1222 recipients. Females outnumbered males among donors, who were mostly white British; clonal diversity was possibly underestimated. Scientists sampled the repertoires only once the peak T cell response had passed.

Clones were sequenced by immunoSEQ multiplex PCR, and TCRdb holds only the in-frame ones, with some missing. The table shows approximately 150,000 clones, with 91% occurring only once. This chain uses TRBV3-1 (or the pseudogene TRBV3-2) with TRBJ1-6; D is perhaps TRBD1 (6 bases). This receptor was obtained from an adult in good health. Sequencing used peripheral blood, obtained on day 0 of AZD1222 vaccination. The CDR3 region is CASSHGQNNSPLHF. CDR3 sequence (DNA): TGTGCCAGCAGCCATGGACAGAATAATTCACCCCTCCACTTT.